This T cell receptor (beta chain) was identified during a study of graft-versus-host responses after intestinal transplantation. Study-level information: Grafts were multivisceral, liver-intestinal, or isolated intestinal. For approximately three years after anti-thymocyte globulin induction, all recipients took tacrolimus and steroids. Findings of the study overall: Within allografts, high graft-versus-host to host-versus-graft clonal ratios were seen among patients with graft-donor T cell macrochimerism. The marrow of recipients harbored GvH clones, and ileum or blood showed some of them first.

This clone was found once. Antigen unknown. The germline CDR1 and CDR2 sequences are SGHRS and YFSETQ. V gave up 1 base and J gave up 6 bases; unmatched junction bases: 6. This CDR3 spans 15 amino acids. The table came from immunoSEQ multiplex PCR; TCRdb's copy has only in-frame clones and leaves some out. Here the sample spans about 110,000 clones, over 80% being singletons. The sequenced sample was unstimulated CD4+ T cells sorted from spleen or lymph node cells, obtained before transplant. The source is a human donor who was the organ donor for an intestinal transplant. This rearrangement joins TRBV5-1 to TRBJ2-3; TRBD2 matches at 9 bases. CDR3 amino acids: CASSLYSGGSDTQYF. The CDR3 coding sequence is TGCGCCAGCAGCTTGTATAGCGGGGGTTCCGATACGCAGTATTTT. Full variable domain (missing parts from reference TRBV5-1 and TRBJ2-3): KAGVTQTPRYLIKTRGQQVTLSCSPISGHRSVSWYQQTPGQGLQFLFEYFSETQRNKGNFPGRFSGRQFSNSRSEMNVSTLELGDSALYLCASSLYSGGSDTQYFGPGTRLTVL.